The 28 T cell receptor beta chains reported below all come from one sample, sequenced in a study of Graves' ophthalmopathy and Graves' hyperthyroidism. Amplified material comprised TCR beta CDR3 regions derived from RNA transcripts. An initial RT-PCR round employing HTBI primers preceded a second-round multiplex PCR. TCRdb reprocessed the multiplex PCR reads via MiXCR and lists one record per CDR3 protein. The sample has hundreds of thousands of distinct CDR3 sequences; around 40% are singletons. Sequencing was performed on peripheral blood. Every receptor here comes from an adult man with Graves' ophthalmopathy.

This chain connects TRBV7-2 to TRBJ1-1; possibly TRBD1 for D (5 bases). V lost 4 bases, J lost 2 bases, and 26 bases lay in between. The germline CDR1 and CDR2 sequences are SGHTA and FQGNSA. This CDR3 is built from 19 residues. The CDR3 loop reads CASSSLRRGRLIVNTEAFF. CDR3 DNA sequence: TGTGCCAGCAGCTCCTTGCGGAGGGGCCGTCTTATAGTAAACACTGAAGCTTTCTTT.

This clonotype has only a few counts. The CDR3 reads CASSPNEGIDGELFF. Written as DNA, the CDR3 is TGTGCCAGCAGCCCCAATGAGGGGATAGACGGGGAGCTGTTTTTT. V usage is TRBV7-3 and J usage is TRBJ2-2, with D possibly being TRBD1 or TRBD2 (5 bases each). The CDR3 is 15 residues long. Trimming took 5 bases from V and 7 from J, leaving 17 bases between them. Germline lookup yields CDR1 SGHTA and CDR2 FQGTGA. The full variable domain, rest sourced from reference TRBV7-3 and TRBJ2-2, is GAGVSQTPSNKVTEKGKYVELRCDPISGHTALYWYRQSLGQGPEFLIYFQGTGAADDSGLPNDRFFAVRPEGSVSTLKIQRTERGDSAVYLCASSPNEGIDGELFFGEGSRLTVL.

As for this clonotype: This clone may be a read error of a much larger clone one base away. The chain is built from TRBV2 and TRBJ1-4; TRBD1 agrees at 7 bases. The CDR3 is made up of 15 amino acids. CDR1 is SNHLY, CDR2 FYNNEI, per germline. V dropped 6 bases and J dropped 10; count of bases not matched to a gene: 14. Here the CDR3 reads CASSTLTVGTAKLFF. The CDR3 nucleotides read TGTGCCAGCAGCACCTTGACAGTCGGGACAGCAAAACTGTTTTTT.

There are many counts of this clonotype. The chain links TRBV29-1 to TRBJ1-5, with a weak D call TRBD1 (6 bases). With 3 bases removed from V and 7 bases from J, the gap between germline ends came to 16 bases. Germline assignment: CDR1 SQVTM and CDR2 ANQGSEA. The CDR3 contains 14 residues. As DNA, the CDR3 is TGCAGCGTTGATCTATACAGGGAAGGCCAGCCCCAGCATTTT. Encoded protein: CSVDLYREGQPQHF.

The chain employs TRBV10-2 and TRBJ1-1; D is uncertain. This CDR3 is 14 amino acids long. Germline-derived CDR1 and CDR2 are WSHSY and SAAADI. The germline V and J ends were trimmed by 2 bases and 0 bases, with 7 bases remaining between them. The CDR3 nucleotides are TGCGCCAGCAGTGAGGACGTCATGAACACTGAAGCTTTCTTT. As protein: CASSEDVMNTEAFF.

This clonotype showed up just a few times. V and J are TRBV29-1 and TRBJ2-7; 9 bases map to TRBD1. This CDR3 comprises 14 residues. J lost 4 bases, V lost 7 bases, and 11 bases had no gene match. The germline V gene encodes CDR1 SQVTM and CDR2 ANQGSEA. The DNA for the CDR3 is TGCAGCGCCATTCTACAGGGGGCCTCTTACGAGCAGTACTTC. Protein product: CSAILQGASYEQYF.

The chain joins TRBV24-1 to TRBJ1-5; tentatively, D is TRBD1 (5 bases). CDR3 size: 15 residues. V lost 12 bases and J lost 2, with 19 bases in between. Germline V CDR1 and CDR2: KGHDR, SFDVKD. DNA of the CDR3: TGTGCCTGGAGTGTGATGGGGCTTGGCAATCAGCCCCAGCATTTT. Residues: CAWSVMGLGNQPQHF.

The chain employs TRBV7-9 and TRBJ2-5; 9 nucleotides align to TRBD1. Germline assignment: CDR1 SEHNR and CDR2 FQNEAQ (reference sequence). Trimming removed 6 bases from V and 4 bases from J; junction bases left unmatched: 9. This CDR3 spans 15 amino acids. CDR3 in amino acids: CASREPGQGVETQYF. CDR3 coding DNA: TGTGCCAGCAGGGAACCGGGACAGGGTGTAGAGACCCAGTACTTC.

CDR3: CASRLAAVVQETQYF. CDR3 sequence (DNA): TGTGCCAGCAGATTGGCAGCGGTAGTCCAAGAGACCCAGTACTTC. The chain uses TRBV25-1 and TRBJ2-5, with D perhaps TRBD2 (5 bases). V was cut by 6 bases and J by 1 base, with 15 bases left in between. This CDR3 has 15 residues. Germline CDR1 is MGHDK and CDR2 is SYGVNS.

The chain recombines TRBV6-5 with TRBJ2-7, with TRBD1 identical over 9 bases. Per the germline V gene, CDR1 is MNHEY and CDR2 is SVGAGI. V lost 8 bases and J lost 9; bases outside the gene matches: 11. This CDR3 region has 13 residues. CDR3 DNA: TGTGCCAGCGGCCGGGACAGGGAAGGAGCGCAGTACTTC. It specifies CASGRDREGAQYF.

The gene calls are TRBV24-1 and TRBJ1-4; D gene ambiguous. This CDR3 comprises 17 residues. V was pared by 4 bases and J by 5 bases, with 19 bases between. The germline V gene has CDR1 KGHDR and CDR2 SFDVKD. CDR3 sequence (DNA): TGTGCCACCAGTGACCCGCACGCCACCGGGGAAAATGAAAAACTGTTTTTT. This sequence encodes CATSDPHATGENEKLFF.

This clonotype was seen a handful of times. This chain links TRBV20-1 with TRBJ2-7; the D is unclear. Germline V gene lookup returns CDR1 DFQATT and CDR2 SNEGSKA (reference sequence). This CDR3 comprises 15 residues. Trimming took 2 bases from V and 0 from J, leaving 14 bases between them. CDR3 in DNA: TGCAGTGCTAGAAAGGAACCAGGCCTCTCCTACGAGCAGTACTTC. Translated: CSARKEPGLSYEQYF.

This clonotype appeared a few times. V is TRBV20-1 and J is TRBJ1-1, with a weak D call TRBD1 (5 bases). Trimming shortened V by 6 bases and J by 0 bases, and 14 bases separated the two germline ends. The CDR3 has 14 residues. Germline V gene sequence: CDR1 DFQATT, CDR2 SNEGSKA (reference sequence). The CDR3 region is CSAGVPGMNTEAFF. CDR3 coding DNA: TGCAGTGCCGGAGTGCCAGGGATGAACACTGAAGCTTTCTTT.

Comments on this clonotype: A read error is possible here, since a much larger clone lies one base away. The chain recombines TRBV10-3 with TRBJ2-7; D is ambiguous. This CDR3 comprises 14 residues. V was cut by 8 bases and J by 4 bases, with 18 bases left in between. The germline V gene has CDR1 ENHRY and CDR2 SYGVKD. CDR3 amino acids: CAIGGLPETYEQYF. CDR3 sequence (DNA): TGTGCCATCGGTGGCCTCCCTGAAACATACGAGCAGTACTTC.

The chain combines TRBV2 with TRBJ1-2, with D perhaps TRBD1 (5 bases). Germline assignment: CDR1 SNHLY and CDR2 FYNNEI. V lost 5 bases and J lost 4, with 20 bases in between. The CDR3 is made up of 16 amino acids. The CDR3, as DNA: TGTGCCAGCAGTTACTCATCTGGGGGAAAAGGCTATGGCTACACCTTC. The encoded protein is CASSYSSGGKGYGYTF.

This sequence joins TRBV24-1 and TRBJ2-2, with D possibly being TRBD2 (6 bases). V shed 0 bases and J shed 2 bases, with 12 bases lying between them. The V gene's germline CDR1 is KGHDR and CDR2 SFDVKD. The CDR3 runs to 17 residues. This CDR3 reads CATSDLTGTGNTGELFF. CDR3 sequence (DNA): TGTGCCACCAGTGATTTGACGGGGACTGGAAACACCGGGGAGCTGTTTTTT.

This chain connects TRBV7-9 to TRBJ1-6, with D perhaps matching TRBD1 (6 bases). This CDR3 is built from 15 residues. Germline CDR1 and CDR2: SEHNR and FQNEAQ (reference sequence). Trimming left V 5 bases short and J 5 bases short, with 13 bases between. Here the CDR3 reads CASSLGQLNNSPLHF. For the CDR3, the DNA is TGTGCCAGCAGCCTCGGACAGCTCAATAATTCACCCCTCCACTTT.

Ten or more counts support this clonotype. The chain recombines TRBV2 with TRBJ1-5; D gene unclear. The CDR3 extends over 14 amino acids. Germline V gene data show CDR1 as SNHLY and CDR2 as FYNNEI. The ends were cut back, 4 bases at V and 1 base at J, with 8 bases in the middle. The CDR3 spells CASSVGRSNQPQHF. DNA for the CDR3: TGTGCCAGCAGTGTTGGTCGGAGCAATCAGCCCCAGCATTTT.

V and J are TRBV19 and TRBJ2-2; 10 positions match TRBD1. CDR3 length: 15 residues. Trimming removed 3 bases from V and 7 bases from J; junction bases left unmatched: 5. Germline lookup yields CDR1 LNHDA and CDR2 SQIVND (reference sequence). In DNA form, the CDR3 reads TGTGCCAGTAGTATGACAGGGGGCCAGGGCGGGGAGCTGTTTTTT. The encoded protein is CASSMTGGQGGELFF.

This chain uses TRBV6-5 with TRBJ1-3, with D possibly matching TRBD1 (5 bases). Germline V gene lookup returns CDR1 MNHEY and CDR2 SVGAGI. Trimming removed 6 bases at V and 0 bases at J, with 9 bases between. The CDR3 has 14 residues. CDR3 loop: CASRPDSSGNTIYF. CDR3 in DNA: TGTGCCAGCAGGCCCGACAGCTCTGGAAACACCATATATTTT.

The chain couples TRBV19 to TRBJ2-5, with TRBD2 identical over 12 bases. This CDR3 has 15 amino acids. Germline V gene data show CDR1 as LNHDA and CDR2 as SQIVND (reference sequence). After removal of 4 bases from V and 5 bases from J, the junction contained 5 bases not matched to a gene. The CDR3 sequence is CASSRTSGVMETQYF. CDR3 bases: TGTGCCAGTAGTAGGACTAGCGGGGTCATGGAGACCCAGTACTTC.

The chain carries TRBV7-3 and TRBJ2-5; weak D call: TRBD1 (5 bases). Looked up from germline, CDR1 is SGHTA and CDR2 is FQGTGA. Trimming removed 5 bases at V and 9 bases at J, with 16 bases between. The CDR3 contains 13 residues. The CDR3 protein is CASSVAGIEAQYF. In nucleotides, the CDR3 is TGTGCCAGCAGCGTAGCAGGGATTGAGGCCCAGTACTTC.

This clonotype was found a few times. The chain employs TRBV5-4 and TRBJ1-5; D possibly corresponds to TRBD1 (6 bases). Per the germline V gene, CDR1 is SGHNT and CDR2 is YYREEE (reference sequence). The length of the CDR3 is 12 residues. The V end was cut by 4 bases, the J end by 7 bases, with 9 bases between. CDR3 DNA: TGTGCCAGCAGCCCCGACAGGCAGCCCCAGCATTTT. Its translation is CASSPDRQPQHF.

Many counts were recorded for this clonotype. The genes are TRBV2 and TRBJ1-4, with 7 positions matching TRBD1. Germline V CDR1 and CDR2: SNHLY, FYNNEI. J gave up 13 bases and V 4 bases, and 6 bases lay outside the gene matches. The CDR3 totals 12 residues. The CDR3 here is CASSGDREILFF. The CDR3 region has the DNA TGTGCCAGCAGTGGAGACAGGGAGATACTGTTTTTT.

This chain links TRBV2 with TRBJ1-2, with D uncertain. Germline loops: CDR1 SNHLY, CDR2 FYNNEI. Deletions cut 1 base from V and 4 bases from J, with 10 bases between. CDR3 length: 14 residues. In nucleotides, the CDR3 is TGTGCCAGCAGTGAAGTGCAGGCCAGCTATGGCTACACCTTC. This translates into CASSEVQASYGYTF.

CDR3 coding DNA: TGTGCCAGTAGTCCGGGTTGGGGACCTCAGCATTTT. It is translated as CASSPGWGPQHF. This chain links TRBV19 with TRBJ1-5; TRBD1 is a possible D gene (5 bases). Germline V gives CDR1 LNHDA, CDR2 SQIVND (reference sequence). The CDR3 consists of 12 residues. Trimming left V 5 bases short and J 13 bases short, with 15 bases between.

CDR3 region: CASSSQWSGNEKLFF. CDR3 sequence (DNA): TGTGCCAGCAGTTCGCAATGGTCTGGGAATGAAAAACTGTTTTTT. The chain links TRBV25-1 to TRBJ1-4; D uncertain. The germline gives CDR1 MGHDK, CDR2 SYGVNS. Trimming left V 5 bases short and J 5 bases short, with 15 bases between. This CDR3 region has 15 residues.

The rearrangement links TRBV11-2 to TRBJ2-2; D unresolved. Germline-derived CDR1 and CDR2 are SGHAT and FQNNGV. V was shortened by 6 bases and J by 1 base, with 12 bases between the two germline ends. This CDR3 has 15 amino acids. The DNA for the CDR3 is TGTGCCAGCAGTTCAAAACTGGGGAACACCGGGGAGCTGTTTTTT. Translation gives CASSSKLGNTGELFF.